The 32 T cell receptor beta chains below come from one sample, sequenced in a study of T cell clonality in common variable immunodeficiency. Assay used: immunoSEQ multiplex PCR; TCRdb lists only in-frame clones, some missing. The sample holds 55,000 or so clones, and no clone turns up only once. The sequenced material came from peripheral blood mononuclear cells. The receptor set was obtained from a person aged 18 to 75 in good health.

This clone was counted only a few times. The read gets to within 3 residues of the CDR3 end, and the germline J gene fills in the rest. The V call is TRBV6-2 or TRBV6-3, the J call TRBJ2-2; maybe TRBD2 (7 bases). The germline V gene encodes CDR1 MNHEY and CDR2 SVGEGT. This CDR3 has 15 amino acids. CDR3 bases read: TGTGCCAGCACCAAAGGGGGGGCCGGGGCCAACGTG. The encoded protein is CASTKGGAGANV. The whole CDR3 sequence reads CASTKGGAGANVLFF.

This clone has only a few counts. The read stops 3 residues short of the end of the CDR3; the missing end is completed from the germline J gene. V is TRBV7-9 and J is TRBJ1-4; no definite D call. The V end was cut by 4 bases, the J end by 6 bases, with 9 bases between. The CDR3 totals 13 residues. Germline values: CDR1 SEHNR, CDR2 FQNEAQ (reference sequence). CDR3 DNA, as far as it was read: TGTGCCAGCAGCTCAAGTAGGGATGAAAAA. Amino acid sequence: CASSSSRDEK. The CDR3, in full, reads CASSSSRDEKLFF. The full variable domain, its missing parts supplied by reference TRBV7-9 and TRBJ1-4, is DTGVSQNPRHKITKRGQNVTFRCDPISEHNRLYWYRQTLGQGPEFLTYFQNEAQLEKSRLLSDRFSAERPKGSFSTLEIQRTEQGDSAMYLCASSSSRDEKLFFGSGTQLSVL.

In its sample, this clone was seen many times. The CDR3 end lies 3 residues beyond the end of the read and is filled in from the germline J gene. The rearrangement joins TRBV19 to TRBJ2-2, with 8 positions matching TRBD1. This CDR3 contains 17 residues. The V segment lost 6 bases and the J segment 5 bases; nucleotides outside the gene matches: 14. The V gene's germline CDR1 is LNHDA and CDR2 SQIVND (reference sequence). Partial CDR3 DNA: TGTGCCAGTAGAAGGACAGGGCGGTCATCGGGAACCGGGGAG. It specifies CASRRTGRSSGTGE. The full CDR3 protein is CASRRTGRSSGTGELFF.

This clone was seen repeatedly, ten times or more. The read terminates 3 residues before the CDR3 end, so the remaining end is supplied by the germline J gene. This chain links TRBV28 with TRBJ1-2; D unresolved. The CDR3 runs to 12 residues. The germline V gene encodes CDR1 MDHEN and CDR2 SYDVKM. CDR3 DNA, as far as it was read: TGTGCCAGCAGTTTCGCATATCAGGGC. It codes for CASSFAYQG. The whole CDR3 region reads CASSFAYQGYTF.

This clone has ten or more counts. The read falls 3 residues short of the CDR3 end, and the missing part is taken from the germline J gene. V usage is TRBV10-2 and J usage is TRBJ2-3, with TRBD2 matching 12 bases. Germline CDR1 reads WSHSY; CDR2 reads SAAADI. The CDR3 is 17 residues long. Trimming at V came to 0 bases and at J to 5 bases, leaving 6 bases not matched to a gene. Incomplete CDR3 DNA: TGCGCCAGCAGTGAGTCGTCGGCTAGCGGGAGGGGAGATACG. This sequence encodes CASSESSASGRGDT. The CDR3, in full, reads CASSESSASGRGDTQYF.

This clone has a count of ten or more. The CDR3 is cut off 3 residues early in the read; its end comes from the germline J gene. This sequence joins TRBV29-1 and TRBJ2-3; TRBD2 agrees at 9 bases. V lost 4 bases to trimming and J lost 2 bases; unmatched junction nucleotides: 13. There are 17 residues in the CDR3. The germline V gene encodes CDR1 SQVTM and CDR2 ANQGSEA. CDR3 DNA, as far as it was read: TGCAGCGTTGTTCGCGGGGGGGGCCAGTGGACCACAGATACG. Translation gives CSVVRGGGQWTTDT. The full CDR3 sequence reads CSVVRGGGQWTTDTQYF.

This clone was seen many times. The read ends 3 residues before the CDR3 terminus; that terminus is restored from the germline J gene. The chain links TRBV19 to TRBJ2-6, with D perhaps matching TRBD1 (5 bases). The CDR3 is 15 amino acids. CDR1 LNHDA and CDR2 SQIVND come from the germline V gene (reference sequence). Deletions cut 3 bases from V and 2 bases from J, with 8 bases between. CDR3 sequence: CASSIEGAGANVLTF. CDR3 bases read: TGTGCCAGTAGTATTGAAGGGGCTGGGGCCAACGTC.

Many counts were recorded for this clone. The DNA ends 3 residues before the CDR3 does, and the rest of the CDR3 is filled in from the germline J gene. V gene TRBV10-3 combines with J gene TRBJ2-1; 7 nucleotides match TRBD2. The CDR3 contains 18 residues. Trimming took 0 bases from V and 7 from J; bases not matched to a gene: 15. Germline CDR1 reads ENHRY; CDR2 reads SYGVKD. The CDR3 bases that were read are TGTGCCATCAGTGAGTCGAGTCGGGGGACTATCCAACGGAATGAG. It codes for CAISESSRGTIQRNE. The complete CDR3 sequence is CAISESSRGTIQRNEQFF.

This clone was counted ten times or more. The missing CDR3 end, 3 residues past where the read stops, is filled in from the germline J gene. The chain recombines TRBV6-2 or TRBV6-3 with TRBJ1-2, with D maybe TRBD1 (6 bases). Between the trimmed V and J ends, which lost 0 bases and 6 bases, there was a span of 17 bases. This CDR3 spans 16 amino acids. Germline V CDR1 and CDR2: MNHEY, SVGEGT. CDR3 DNA, as far as it was read: TGTGCCAGCAGTTACTCGAGTGGGGGACACCAAAATGGC. It is translated as CASSYSSGGHQNG. The full-length CDR3 reads as CASSYSSGGHQNGYTF.

This clone was recorded at least ten times. The missing CDR3 end, 3 residues past where the read stops, is filled in from the germline J gene. This chain joins TRBV5-4 and TRBJ2-3; D remains unclear. Germline V gene data show CDR1 as SGHNT and CDR2 as YYREEE (reference sequence). This CDR3 spans 14 amino acids. The germline V and J ends were trimmed by 1 base and 3 bases, with 9 bases remaining between them. CDR3 bases read: TGTGCCAGCAGCTTGTACCCTACGACAGATACG. As protein: CASSLYPTTDT. The full-length CDR3 reads as CASSLYPTTDTQYF.

As for this clone: The read ends 3 residues shy of where the CDR3 ends; the end is completed using the germline J gene. The chain is built from TRBV30 and TRBJ1-2; no definite D call. Germline V gene sequence: CDR1 GTSNPN, CDR2 SVGIG (reference sequence). The CDR3 spans 13 residues. The sequenced CDR3 bases are TGTGCCTCCGCCGTAGGGCTCACAGATACC. Its protein is CASAVGLTDT. The whole CDR3 reads CASAVGLTDTYTF.

This clone was counted ten times or more. Sequencing ends 3 residues short of the CDR3 end; the germline J gene provides the rest. The V call is TRBV5-1, the J call TRBJ2-1; 7 bases map to TRBD1. CDR1 SGHRS and CDR2 YFSETQ come from the germline V gene. This CDR3 contains 14 residues. V shed 2 bases and J 8 bases; nucleotides not matched to a gene: 7. CDR3 DNA (partial): TGCGCCAGCAGCTTCGGAACAGGGGTAGATGAG. This translates into CASSFGTGVDE. The whole CDR3 sequence reads CASSFGTGVDEQFF.

This clone was seen repeatedly, ten times or more. The CDR3 loop reads CASSIRSYNEQFF. The sequenced part of the CDR3 DNA is TGTGCCAGTAGTATACGCAGCTACAATGAG. The chain combines TRBV19 with TRBJ2-1; D not certain. The read terminates 3 residues ahead of where the CDR3 ends, so the germline J gene completes it. The germline V gene encodes CDR1 LNHDA and CDR2 SQIVND (reference sequence). This CDR3 has 13 amino acids. The V and J ends lost 2 bases and 3 bases respectively, with 5 bases between them.

This clone showed up many times. The read stops 3 residues short of the end of the CDR3; the missing end is completed from the germline J gene. This chain connects TRBV6-2 or TRBV6-3 to TRBJ2-1; TRBD2 agrees at 10 bases. The CDR3 totals 15 residues. V dropped 8 bases and J dropped 5; count of bases not matched to a gene: 9. The germline gives CDR1 MNHEY, CDR2 SVGEGT. This CDR3 reads CASGEVAGGNNEQFF. The sequenced part of the CDR3 DNA is TGTGCCAGCGGGGAGGTAGCGGGGGGTAACAATGAG.

This clone was found many times. The read ends 3 residues before the CDR3 terminus; that terminus is restored from the germline J gene. The chain combines TRBV6-2 or TRBV6-3 with TRBJ2-4; 9 bases are a match to TRBD1. Germline-derived CDR1 and CDR2 are MNHEY and SVGEGT. This CDR3 is 11 amino acids long. CDR3 bases read: TGTGCCAGCAGTTGGGGACAGGGT. Translation: CASSWGQG. The whole CDR3 reads CASSWGQGQYF.

This clone showed up many times. The read gets to within 3 residues of the CDR3 end, and the germline J gene fills in the rest. V is TRBV19 and J is TRBJ1-2; D may be TRBD1 (6 bases). The germline V gene encodes CDR1 LNHDA and CDR2 SQIVND (reference sequence). Trimming took 10 bases from V and 4 from J, leaving 19 bases between them. The CDR3 totals 14 residues. The CDR3 sequence: CATSREGGIYGYTF. The CDR3 bases that were read are TGTGCCACCTCACGGGAAGGGGGAATCTATGGC.

This clone was counted ten times or more. The read finishes 3 residues shy of the CDR3 end, and the germline J gene is used to complete it. V is TRBV30 and J is TRBJ2-1, with 14 bases lining up with TRBD2. The trim removed 6 bases at V and 6 bases at J, leaving 4 bases unmatched. The V gene's germline CDR1 is GTSNPN and CDR2 SVGIG (reference sequence). The CDR3 has 14 residues. The sequenced CDR3 bases are TGTGCCTGCAAGGGGACTAGCGGGAGCAATGAG. It specifies CACKGTSGSNE. The CDR3 in full is CACKGTSGSNEQFF.

This clone has at least ten counts. Partial CDR3 DNA: TGCAGTGCTAGAGGGGGCGCGGGGACG. Amino acid sequence: CSARGGAGT. The complete CDR3 sequence is CSARGGAGTQYF. This chain connects TRBV20-1 to TRBJ2-3, with D possibly TRBD2 on 6 matching bases. The read terminates 3 residues ahead of where the CDR3 ends, so the germline J gene completes it. Germline-derived CDR1 and CDR2 are DFQATT and SNEGSKA (reference sequence). This CDR3 is 12 amino acids long.

This clone was detected ten times or more. The read gets to within 3 residues of the CDR3 end, and the germline J gene fills in the rest. V usage is TRBV20-1 and J usage is TRBJ2-3; 10 bases agree with TRBD2. CDR3 length: 18 amino acids. Trimming took 3 bases from V and 0 from J; bases not matched to a gene: 12. Germline CDR1 reads DFQATT; CDR2 reads SNEGSKA (reference sequence). Partial CDR3 DNA: TGCAGTGCTAGCTCCGCCGAGCGGACTAGCGGTAGCACAGATACG. Amino acid sequence: CSASSAERTSGSTDT. The full CDR3 protein reads CSASSAERTSGSTDTQYF.

This clone was found many times. The read gets to within 3 residues of the CDR3 end, and the germline J gene fills in the rest. The chain links TRBV7-2 to TRBJ1-2; D perhaps matches TRBD1 (5 bases). CDR3 length: 15 amino acids. Germline values: CDR1 SGHTA, CDR2 FQGNSA. The V end lost 0 bases, the J end lost 1 base, and 9 bases lay between the germline ends. CDR3 sequence reads: CASSLAAGGNYGYTF. The sequenced CDR3 bases are TGTGCCAGCAGCTTAGCGGCCGGGGGTAACTATGGC. The full variable domain, in which reference TRBV7-2 and TRBJ1-2 provide the parts outside the CDR3, is GAGVSQSPSNKVTEKGKDVELRCDPISGHTALYWYRQSLGQGLEFLIYFQGNSAPDKSGLPSDRFSAERTGGSVSTLTIQRTQQEDSAVYLCASSLAAGGNYGYTFGSGTRLTVV.

This clone came up many times. With the read ending 3 residues before the CDR3 end, the germline J gene is used to fill in that end. This chain joins TRBV6-2 or TRBV6-3 and TRBJ2-3, with TRBD2 identical over 8 bases. Germline V CDR1 and CDR2: MNHEY, SVGEGT. The CDR3 runs to 15 residues. After removal of 4 bases from V and 6 bases from J, the junction contained 9 bases not matched to a gene. The DNA read from the CDR3 is TGTGCCAGCAGTTCCCCTCGAGCGGGGGTGGATACG. Residues: CASSSPRAGVDT. The entire CDR3 sequence reads CASSSPRAGVDTQYF.

This clone was detected many times. Read coverage stops 3 residues before the CDR3 terminus; the germline J gene supplies the remainder. V and J are TRBV20-1 and TRBJ2-3; 11 positions agree with TRBD2. Per germline, CDR1 DFQATT and CDR2 SNEGSKA (reference sequence). This CDR3 region has 18 residues. V gave up 6 bases and J gave up 4 bases; unmatched junction bases: 18. Here the CDR3 reads CSAERRSWLAGGADTQYF. The covered CDR3 bases are TGCAGTGCCGAAAGGAGATCTTGGCTAGCGGGAGGCGCAGATACG.

This clone was seen more than once but under ten times. Incomplete CDR3 DNA: TGTGCCAGCAGCGCGACCGGGACAGAAAGTGAC. This translates into CASSATGTESD. The full CDR3 sequence reads CASSATGTESDYTF. The chain carries TRBV7-3 and TRBJ1-2, with 7 bases fitting TRBD1. The read gets to within 3 residues of the CDR3 end, and the germline J gene fills in the rest. From germline, CDR1 is SGHTA and CDR2 FQGTGA. The CDR3 sequence is 14 residues long.

This clone showed up many times. The read terminates 3 residues ahead of where the CDR3 ends, so the germline J gene completes it. The chain uses TRBV6-2 or TRBV6-3 and TRBJ1-5, with TRBD1 identical over 7 bases. The length of the CDR3 is 13 residues. The ends lost 10 bases at V and 1 base at J; junction bases unmatched: 4. Germline V gene sequence: CDR1 MNHEY, CDR2 SVGEGT. Here the CDR3 reads CAISTGSNQPQHF. The DNA read from the CDR3 is TGTGCCATTTCGACAGGGAGCAATCAGCCC.

Concerning this clone: The read terminates 3 residues before the CDR3 end, so the remaining end is supplied by the germline J gene. The rearrangement joins TRBV6-1 to TRBJ1-5; D gene ambiguous. V lost 1 base and J lost 0, with 10 bases in between. The CDR3 has 16 amino acids. In germline, CDR1 is MNHNS, CDR2 SASEGT. The CDR3 DNA, read in part, is TGTGCCAGCAGTGAAGAGAGGGTTATTAGCAATCAGCCC. Encoded protein: CASSEERVISNQP. From start to end, the CDR3 is CASSEERVISNQPQHF.

This clone was counted many times. The CDR3 goes on 3 residues after the read ends, and that part is filled in from the germline J gene. The chain combines TRBV5-1 with TRBJ2-1, with 8 bases aligning to TRBD2. This CDR3 is built from 18 residues. CDR1 is SGHRS and CDR2 is YFSETQ in the germline V gene. The ends lost 2 bases at V and 1 base at J; junction bases unmatched: 11. The covered CDR3 bases are TGCGCCAGCAGCTTTTACCTAATTAGCGGGACGTCCTACAATGAG. This sequence encodes CASSFYLISGTSYNE. The complete CDR3 sequence is CASSFYLISGTSYNEQFF.

This clone was seen many times. With the read ending 3 residues before the CDR3 end, the germline J gene is used to fill in that end. This rearrangement joins TRBV5-1 to TRBJ1-4; a possible D gene is TRBD1 (5 bases). Germline loops: CDR1 SGHRS, CDR2 YFSETQ. The ends were cut back, 4 bases at V and 3 bases at J, with 13 bases in the middle. The CDR3 spans 15 residues. The DNA read from the CDR3 is TGCGCCAGCAGCCCCTGGGGAGGGGCTAATGAAAAA. Translation gives CASSPWGGANEK. The full CDR3 reads CASSPWGGANEKLFF.

This clone was detected ten times or more. At one end, the junction sequence differs from germline, possibly due to a read error. Other DNA sequences in this specimen translate into the identical CDR3. The CDR3 protein is CASSFGSTQYF. The DNA read from the CDR3 is TGCGCCAGCAGCTTTGGCAGTACG. J is TRBJ2-3 and V is TRBV5-4; D not resolved. The read terminates 3 residues before the CDR3 end, so the remaining end is supplied by the germline J gene. This CDR3 spans 11 amino acids. Germline V lookup: CDR1 SGHNT, CDR2 YYREEE (reference sequence).

The sample holds many counts of this clone. The sequenced fragment ends 3 residues before the CDR3 boundary, so the rest is inferred from the germline J gene. V usage is TRBV20-1 and J usage is TRBJ2-7; 9 bases match TRBD2. V trimming: 6 bases; J trimming: 2 bases; junction bases outside the gene matches: 8. This CDR3 contains 14 residues. Germline V CDR1 and CDR2: DFQATT, SNEGSKA (reference sequence). CDR3 bases read: TGCAGTGCCAAACCTAGCGGGGCCCCCTACGAG. Translating it yields CSAKPSGAPYE. The whole CDR3 sequence is CSAKPSGAPYEQYF.

Ten or more counts support this clone. The DNA ends 3 residues before the CDR3 does, and the rest of the CDR3 is filled in from the germline J gene. V usage is TRBV12-3 or TRBV12-4 and J usage is TRBJ2-2; a possible D gene is TRBD2 (7 bases). The germline V and J ends were trimmed by 8 bases and 5 bases, with 15 bases remaining between them. CDR3 length: 14 amino acids. The DNA read from the CDR3 is TGTGCCAGCCAATGGGGGGGCGGGACCGGGGAG. Translated, it gives CASQWGGGTGE. The whole CDR3 region reads CASQWGGGTGELFF.

This clone was seen only a few times. The read ends 3 residues early relative to the CDR3; the germline J gene fills the gap. This chain links TRBV2 with TRBJ2-3; possibly TRBD1 for D (6 bases). Per germline, CDR1 SNHLY and CDR2 FYNNEI. The CDR3 totals 15 residues. Incomplete CDR3 DNA: TGTGCCAGCAGTCCCGGGACACCCCGGGGAGAGACG. This gives the protein CASSPGTPRGET. The entire CDR3 protein reads CASSPGTPRGETQYF.

This clone was seen ten or more times. The observed sequence ends 3 residues before the CDR3 terminus, with the missing tail filled in from the germline J gene. J is TRBJ1-4 and V is TRBV5-4, with 7 bases lining up with TRBD1. The V segment lost 2 bases and the J segment 5 bases; nucleotides outside the gene matches: 6. CDR1 is SGHNT, CDR2 YYREEE, per germline (reference sequence). This CDR3 comprises 15 residues. Partial CDR3 DNA: TGTGCCAGCAGCTTTGGGGACAGCCGAAATGAAAAA. Translated, it gives CASSFGDSRNEK. The CDR3, in full, reads CASSFGDSRNEKLFF. The full variable domain, its missing parts supplied by reference TRBV5-4 and TRBJ1-4, is ETGVTQSPTHLIKTRGQQVTLRCSSQSGHNTVSWYQQALGQGPQFIFQYYREEENGRGNFPPRFSGLQFPNYSSELNVNALELDDSALYLCASSFGDSRNEKLFFGSGTQLSVL.